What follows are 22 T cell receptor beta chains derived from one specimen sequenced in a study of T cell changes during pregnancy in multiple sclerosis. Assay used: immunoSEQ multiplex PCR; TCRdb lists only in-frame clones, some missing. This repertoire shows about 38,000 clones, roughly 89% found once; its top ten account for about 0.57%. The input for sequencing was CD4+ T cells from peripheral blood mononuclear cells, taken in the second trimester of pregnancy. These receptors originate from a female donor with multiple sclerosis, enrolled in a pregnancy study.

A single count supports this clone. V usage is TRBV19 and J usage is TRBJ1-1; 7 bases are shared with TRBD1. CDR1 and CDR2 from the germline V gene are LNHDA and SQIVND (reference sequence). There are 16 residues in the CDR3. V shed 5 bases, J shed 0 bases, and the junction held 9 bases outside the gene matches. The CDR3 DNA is TGTGCCAGTAGTCCAACAGACAGGGTGATGAACACTGAAGCTTTCTTT. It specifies CASSPTDRVMNTEAFF.

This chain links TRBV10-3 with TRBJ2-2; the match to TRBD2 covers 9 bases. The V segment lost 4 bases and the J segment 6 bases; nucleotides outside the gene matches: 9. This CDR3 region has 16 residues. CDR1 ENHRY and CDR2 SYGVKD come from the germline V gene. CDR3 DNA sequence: TGTGCCATCAGTGCCCAGTTTAGCGGGAGCGCCGGGGAGCTGTTTTTT. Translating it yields CAISAQFSGSAGELFF.

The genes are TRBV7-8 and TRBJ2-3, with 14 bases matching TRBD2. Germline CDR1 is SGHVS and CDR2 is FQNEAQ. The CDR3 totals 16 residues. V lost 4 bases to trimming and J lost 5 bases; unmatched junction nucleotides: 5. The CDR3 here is CASSSRGLAGVDTQYF. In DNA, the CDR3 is TGTGCCAGCAGCTCAAGGGGACTAGCGGGAGTAGATACGCAGTATTTT. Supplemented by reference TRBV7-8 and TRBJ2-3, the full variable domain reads GAGVSQSPRYKVAKRGQDVALRCDPISGHVSLFWYQQALGQGPEFLTYFQNEAQLDKSGLPSDRFFAERPEGSVSTLKIQRTQQEDSAVYLCASSSRGLAGVDTQYFGPGTRLTVL.

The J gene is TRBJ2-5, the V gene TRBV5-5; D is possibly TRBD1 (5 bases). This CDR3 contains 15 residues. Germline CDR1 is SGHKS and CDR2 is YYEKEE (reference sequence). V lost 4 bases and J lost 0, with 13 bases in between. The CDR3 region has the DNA TGTGCCAGCAGCAGGTGGACAAAAAACCAAGAGACCCAGTACTTC. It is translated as CASSRWTKNQETQYF. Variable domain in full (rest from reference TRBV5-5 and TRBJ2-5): DAGVTQSPTHLIKTRGQQVTLRCSPISGHKSVSWYQQVLGQGPQFIFQYYEKEERGRGNFPDRFSARQFPNYSSELNVNALLLGDSALYLCASSRWTKNQETQYFGPGTRLLVL.

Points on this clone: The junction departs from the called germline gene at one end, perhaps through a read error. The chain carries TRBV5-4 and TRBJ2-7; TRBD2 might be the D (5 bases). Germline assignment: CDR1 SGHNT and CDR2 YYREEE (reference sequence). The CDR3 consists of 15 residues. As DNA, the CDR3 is TGTGCCAGCAGCTTGGCCGAGGGCAGAATTTACGTGCAGTACTTC. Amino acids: CASSLAEGRIYVQYF.

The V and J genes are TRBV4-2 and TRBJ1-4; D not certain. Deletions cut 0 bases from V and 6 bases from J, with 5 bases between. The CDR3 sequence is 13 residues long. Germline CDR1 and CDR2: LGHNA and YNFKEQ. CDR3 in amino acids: CASSQDSDEKLFF. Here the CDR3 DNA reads TGTGCCAGCAGCCAAGATTCGGATGAAAAACTGTTTTTT.

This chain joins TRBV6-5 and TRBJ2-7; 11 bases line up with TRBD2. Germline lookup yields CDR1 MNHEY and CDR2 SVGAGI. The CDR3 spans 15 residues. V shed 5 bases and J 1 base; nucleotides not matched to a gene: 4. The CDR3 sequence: CASSPGTSGSYEQYF. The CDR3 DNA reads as TGTGCCAGCAGTCCCGGGACTAGCGGTTCCTACGAGCAGTACTTC.

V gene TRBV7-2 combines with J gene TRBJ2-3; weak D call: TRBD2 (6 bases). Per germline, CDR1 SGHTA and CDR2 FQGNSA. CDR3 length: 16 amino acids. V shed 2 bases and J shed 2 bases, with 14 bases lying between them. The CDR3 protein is CASSLMRDWDTDTQYF. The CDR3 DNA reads TGTGCCAGCAGCTTAATGCGGGACTGGGACACAGATACGCAGTATTTT.

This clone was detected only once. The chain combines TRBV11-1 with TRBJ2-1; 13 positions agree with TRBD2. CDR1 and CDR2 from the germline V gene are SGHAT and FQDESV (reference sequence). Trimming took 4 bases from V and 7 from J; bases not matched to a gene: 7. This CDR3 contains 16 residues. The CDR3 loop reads CASSSRTSGSRNEQFF. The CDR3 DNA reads TGTGCCAGCAGCTCCCGGACTAGCGGGAGCAGGAATGAGCAGTTCTTC.

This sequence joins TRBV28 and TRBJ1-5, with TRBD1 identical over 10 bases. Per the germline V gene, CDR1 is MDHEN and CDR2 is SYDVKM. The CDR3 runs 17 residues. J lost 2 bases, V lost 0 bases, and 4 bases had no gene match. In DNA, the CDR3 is TGTGCCAGCAGTTTATGGGGACAGGGGTTTCGCAATCAGCCCCAGCATTTT. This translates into CASSLWGQGFRNQPQHF.

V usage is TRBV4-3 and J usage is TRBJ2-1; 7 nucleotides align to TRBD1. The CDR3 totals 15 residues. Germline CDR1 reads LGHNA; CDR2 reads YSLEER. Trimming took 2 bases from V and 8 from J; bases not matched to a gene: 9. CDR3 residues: CASSQQATGTDEQFF. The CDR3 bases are TGCGCCAGCAGCCAACAGGCGACAGGGACGGATGAGCAGTTCTTC.

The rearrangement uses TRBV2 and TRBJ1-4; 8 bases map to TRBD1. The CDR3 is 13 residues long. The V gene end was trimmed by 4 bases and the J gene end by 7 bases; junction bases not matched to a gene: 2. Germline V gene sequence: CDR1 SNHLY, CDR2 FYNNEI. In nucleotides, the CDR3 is TGTGCCAGCAGTGGGACAGGGACTGAAAAACTGTTTTTT. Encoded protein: CASSGTGTEKLFF. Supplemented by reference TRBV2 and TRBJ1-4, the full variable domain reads EPEVTQTPSHQVTQMGQEVILRCVPISNHLYFYWYRQILGQKVEFLVSFYNNEISEKSEIFDDQFSVERPDGSNFTLKIRSTKLEDSAMYFCASSGTGTEKLFFGSGTQLSVL.

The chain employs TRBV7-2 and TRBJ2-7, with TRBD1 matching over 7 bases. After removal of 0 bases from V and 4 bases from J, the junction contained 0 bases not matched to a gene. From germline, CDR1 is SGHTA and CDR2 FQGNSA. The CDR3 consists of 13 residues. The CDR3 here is CASSLADRYEQYF. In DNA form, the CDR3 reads TGTGCCAGCAGCTTAGCGGACAGGTACGAGCAGTACTTC.

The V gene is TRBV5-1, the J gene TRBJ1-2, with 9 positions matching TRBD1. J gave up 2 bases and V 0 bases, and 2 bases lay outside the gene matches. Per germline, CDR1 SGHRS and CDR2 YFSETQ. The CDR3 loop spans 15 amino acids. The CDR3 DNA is TGCGCCAGCAGCTTGGAGGGACAGGGCAACTATGGCTACACCTTC. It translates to CASSLEGQGNYGYTF.

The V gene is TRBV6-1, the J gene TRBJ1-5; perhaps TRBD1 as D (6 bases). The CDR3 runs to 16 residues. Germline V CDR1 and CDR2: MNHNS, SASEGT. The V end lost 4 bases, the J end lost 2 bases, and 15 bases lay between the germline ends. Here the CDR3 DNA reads TGTGCCAGCAGTGCCTCCTCAGGGGCGGGCAATCAGCCCCAGCATTTT. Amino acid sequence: CASSASSGAGNQPQHF.

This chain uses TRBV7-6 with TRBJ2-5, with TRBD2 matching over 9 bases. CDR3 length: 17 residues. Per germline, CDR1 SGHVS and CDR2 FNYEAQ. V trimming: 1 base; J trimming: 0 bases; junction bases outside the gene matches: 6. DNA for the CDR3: TGTGCCAGCAGCTTAGTTGGAGCGGGAGGATACCAAGAGACCCAGTACTTC. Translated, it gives CASSLVGAGGYQETQYF.

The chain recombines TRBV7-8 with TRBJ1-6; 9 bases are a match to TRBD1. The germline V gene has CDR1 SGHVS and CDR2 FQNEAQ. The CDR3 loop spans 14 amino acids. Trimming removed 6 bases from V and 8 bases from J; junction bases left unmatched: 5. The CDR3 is CASRPGTGYSPLHF. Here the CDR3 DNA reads TGTGCCAGCAGGCCCGGGACAGGGTATTCACCCCTCCACTTT.

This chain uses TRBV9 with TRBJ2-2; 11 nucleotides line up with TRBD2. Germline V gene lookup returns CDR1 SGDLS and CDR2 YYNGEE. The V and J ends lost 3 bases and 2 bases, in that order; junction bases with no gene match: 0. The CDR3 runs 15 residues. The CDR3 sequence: CASSGLAGNTGELFF. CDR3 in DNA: TGTGCCAGCAGCGGACTAGCGGGAAACACCGGGGAGCTGTTTTTT.

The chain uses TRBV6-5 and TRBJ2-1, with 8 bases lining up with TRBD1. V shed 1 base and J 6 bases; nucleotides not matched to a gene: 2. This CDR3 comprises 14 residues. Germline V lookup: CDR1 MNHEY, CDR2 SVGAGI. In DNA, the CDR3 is TGTGCCAGCAGTTACTTGGGGACAGGCAATGAGCAGTTCTTC. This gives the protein CASSYLGTGNEQFF.

CDR3 region: CASSPWGEVGDTQYF. Here the CDR3 DNA reads TGTGCCAGCAGCCCGTGGGGGGAAGTCGGAGATACGCAGTATTTT. The gene calls are TRBV11-2 and TRBJ2-3; D possibly corresponds to TRBD2 (6 bases). Germline assignment: CDR1 SGHAT and CDR2 FQNNGV. The CDR3 sequence is 15 residues long. The V end was cut by 5 bases, the J end by 5 bases, with 17 bases between.

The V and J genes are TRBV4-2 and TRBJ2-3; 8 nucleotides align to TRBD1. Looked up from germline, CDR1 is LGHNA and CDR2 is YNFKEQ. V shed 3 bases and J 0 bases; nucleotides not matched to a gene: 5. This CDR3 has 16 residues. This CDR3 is CASSHGQGFSTDTQYF. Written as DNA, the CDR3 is TGTGCCAGCAGCCACGGACAGGGATTTAGCACAGATACGCAGTATTTT.

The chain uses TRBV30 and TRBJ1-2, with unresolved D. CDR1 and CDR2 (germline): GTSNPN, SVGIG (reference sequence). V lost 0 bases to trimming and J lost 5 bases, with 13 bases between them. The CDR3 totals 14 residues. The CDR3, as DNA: TGTGCCTGGAGTGTAGGTCGTCAGCGATATGGCTACACCTTC. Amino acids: CAWSVGRQRYGYTF.